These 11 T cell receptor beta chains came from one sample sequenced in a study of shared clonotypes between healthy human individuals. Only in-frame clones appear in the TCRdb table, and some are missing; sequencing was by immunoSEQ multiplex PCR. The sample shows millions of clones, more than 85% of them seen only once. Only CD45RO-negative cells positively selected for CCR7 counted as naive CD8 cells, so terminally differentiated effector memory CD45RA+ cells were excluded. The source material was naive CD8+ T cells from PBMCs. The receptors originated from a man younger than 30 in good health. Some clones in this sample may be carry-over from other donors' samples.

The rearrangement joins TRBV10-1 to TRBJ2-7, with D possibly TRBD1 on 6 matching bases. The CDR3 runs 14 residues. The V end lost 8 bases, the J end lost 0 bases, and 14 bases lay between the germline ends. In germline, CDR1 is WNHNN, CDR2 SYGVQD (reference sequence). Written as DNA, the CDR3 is TGCGCCAGCTTTAGAGGGGGAAACTCCTACGAGCAGTACTTC. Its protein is CASFRGGNSYEQYF.

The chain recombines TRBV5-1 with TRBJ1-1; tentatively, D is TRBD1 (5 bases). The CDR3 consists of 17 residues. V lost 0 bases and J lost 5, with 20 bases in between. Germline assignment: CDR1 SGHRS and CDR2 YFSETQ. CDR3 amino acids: CASSLAPEGGVSTEAFF. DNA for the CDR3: TGCGCCAGCAGCTTGGCTCCCGAGGGAGGGGTTAGTACTGAAGCTTTCTTT.

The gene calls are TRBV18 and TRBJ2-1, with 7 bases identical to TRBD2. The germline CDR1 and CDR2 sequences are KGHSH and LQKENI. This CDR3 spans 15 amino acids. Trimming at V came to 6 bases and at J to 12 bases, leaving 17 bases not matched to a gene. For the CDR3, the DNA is TGTGCCAGCTCCACGGGGCGGGAGACCCCCCACGGGCAGTTCTTC. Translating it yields CASSTGRETPHGQFF.

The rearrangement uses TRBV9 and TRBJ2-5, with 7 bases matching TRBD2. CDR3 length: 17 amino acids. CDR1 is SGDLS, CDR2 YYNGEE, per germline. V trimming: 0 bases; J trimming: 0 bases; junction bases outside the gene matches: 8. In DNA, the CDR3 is TGTGCCAGCAGCGTAGGGGTGCTAGCGGCATACCAAGAGACCCAGTACTTC. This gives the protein CASSVGVLAAYQETQYF.

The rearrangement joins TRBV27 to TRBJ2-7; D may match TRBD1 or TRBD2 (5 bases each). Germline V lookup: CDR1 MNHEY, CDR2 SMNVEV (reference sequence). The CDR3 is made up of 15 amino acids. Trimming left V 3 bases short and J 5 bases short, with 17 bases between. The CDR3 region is CASSLRGPTSHEQYF. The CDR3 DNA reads TGTGCCAGCAGTTTGAGGGGACCAACGTCCCACGAGCAGTACTTC.

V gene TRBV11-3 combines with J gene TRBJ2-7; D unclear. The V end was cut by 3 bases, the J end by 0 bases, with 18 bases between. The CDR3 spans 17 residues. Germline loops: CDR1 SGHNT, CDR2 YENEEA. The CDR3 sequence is CASSFDPPLAVSYEQYF. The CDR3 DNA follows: TGTGCCAGCAGCTTTGACCCCCCCCTCGCGGTCTCCTACGAGCAGTACTTC.

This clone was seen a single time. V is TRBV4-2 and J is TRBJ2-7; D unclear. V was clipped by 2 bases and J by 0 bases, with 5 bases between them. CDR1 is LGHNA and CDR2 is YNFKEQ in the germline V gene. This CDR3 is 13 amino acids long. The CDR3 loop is CASSQTISYEQYF. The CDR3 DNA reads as TGTGCCAGCAGCCAAACGATCTCCTACGAGCAGTACTTC.

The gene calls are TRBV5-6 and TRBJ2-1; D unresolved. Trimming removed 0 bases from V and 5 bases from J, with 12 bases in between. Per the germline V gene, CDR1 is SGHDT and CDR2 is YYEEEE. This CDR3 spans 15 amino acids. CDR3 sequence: CASSLDFRVNNEQFF. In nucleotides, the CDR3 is TGTGCCAGCAGCTTGGATTTTAGGGTCAACAATGAGCAGTTCTTC.

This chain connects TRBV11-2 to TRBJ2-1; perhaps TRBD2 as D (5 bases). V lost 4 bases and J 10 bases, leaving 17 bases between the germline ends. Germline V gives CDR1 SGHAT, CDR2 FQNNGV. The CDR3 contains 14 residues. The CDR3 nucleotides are TGTGCCAGCAGCTACTCAGGTTCCGGGGTCGAGCAGTTCTTC. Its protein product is CASSYSGSGVEQFF.

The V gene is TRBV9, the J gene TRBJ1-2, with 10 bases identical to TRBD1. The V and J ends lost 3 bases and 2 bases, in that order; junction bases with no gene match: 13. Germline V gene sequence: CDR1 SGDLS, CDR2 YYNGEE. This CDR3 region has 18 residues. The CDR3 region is CASSEPVSDRGRNYGYTF. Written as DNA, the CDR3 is TGTGCCAGCAGCGAGCCGGTTTCCGACAGGGGGCGGAACTATGGCTACACCTTC.

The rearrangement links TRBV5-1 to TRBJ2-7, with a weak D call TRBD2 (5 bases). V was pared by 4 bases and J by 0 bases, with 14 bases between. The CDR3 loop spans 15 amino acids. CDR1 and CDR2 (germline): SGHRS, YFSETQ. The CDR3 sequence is CASSDGSAPSYEQYF. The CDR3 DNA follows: TGCGCCAGCAGCGATGGTAGCGCGCCCTCCTACGAGCAGTACTTC.